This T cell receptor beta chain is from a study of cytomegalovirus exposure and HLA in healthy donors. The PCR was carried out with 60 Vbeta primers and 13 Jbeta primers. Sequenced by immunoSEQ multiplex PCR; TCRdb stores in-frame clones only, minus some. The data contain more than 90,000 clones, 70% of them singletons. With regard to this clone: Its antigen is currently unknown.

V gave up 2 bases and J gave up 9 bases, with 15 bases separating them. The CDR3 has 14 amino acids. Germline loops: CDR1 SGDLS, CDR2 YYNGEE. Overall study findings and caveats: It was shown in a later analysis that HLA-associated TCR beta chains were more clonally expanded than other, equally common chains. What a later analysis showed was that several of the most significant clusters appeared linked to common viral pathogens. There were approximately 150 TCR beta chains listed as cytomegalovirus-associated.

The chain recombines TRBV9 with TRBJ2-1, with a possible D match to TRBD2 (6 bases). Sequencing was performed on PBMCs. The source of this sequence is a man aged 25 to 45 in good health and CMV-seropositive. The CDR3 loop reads CASSVGTRAAEQFF. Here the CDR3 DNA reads TGTGCCAGCAGCGTCGGGACTCGAGCGGCTGAGCAGTTCTTC.